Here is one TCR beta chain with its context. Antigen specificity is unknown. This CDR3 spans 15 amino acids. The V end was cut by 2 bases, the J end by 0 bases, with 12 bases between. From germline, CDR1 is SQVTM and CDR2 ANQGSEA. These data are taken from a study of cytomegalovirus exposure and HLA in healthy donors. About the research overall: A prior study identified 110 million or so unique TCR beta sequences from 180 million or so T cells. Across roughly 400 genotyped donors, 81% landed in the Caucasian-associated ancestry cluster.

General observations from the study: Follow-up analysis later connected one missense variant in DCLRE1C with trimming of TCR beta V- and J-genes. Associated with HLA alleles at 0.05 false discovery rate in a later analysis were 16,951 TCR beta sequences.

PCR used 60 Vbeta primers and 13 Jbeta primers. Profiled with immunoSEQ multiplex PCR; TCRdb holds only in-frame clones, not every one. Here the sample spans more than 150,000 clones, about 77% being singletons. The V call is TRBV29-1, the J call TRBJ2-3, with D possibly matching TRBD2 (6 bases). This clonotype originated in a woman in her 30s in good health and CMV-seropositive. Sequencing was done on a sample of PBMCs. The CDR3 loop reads CSVEPLAHSTDTQYF. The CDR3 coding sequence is TGCAGCGTTGAACCGCTAGCGCATAGCACAGATACGCAGTATTTT.